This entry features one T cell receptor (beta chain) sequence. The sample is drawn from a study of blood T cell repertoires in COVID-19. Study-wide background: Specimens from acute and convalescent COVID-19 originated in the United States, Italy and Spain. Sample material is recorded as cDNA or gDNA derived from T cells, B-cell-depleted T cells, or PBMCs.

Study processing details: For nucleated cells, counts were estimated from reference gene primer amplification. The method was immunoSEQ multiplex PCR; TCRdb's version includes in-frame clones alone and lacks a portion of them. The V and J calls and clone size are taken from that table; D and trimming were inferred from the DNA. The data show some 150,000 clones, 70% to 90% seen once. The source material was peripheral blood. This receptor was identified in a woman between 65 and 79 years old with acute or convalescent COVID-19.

CDR3 in DNA: TGTGCCAGCAGTTTGGGTGGACAGGGGACGAATTCACCCCTCCACTTT. Its protein product is CASSLGGQGTNSPLHF. V is TRBV27 and J is TRBJ1-6; 9 bases line up with TRBD1. Germline-derived CDR1 and CDR2 are MNHEY and SMNVEV (reference sequence). This CDR3 is built from 16 residues. J gave up 7 bases and V 3 bases, and 7 bases lay outside the gene matches.